The 28 T cell receptor beta chains reported below all come from one sample, sequenced in a study of T cell responses to AZD1222 COVID-19 vaccine (dated by TCRdb to the early 2020s). The protocol used for the library was the immunoSEQ multiplex PCR assay. The table comes from immuneACCESS by way of TCRdb, which keeps in-frame sequences with V and J called. Part of the clones is missing from these tables; in studies checked, under half for an unresolved V gene and the rest for unknown reasons. This sample holds under 35,000 clones; approximately 89% were observed only once. The ten largest clones capture 45% to 55% of the sample. The time point label, read with the paper, signifies: baseline before first vaccination. The sample was peripheral blood, taken on day 0 of AZD1222 vaccination. The receptors originated from an adult in good health.

This clone was observed a handful of times. The DNA of the CDR3 is TGTGCCAGCAGCTTTAGGGGGCGGGCGAACGATGAGCAGTTCTTC. Translated: CASSFRGRANDEQFF. V is TRBV5-5 and J is TRBJ2-1, with TRBD1 matching over 7 bases. CDR3 length: 15 amino acids. Germline V gene lookup returns CDR1 SGHKS and CDR2 YYEKEE (reference sequence). With V trimmed by 2 bases and J by 8 bases, 10 bases remained unmatched.

The rearrangement links TRBV4-1 to TRBJ1-1; D gene uncertain. This CDR3 comprises 13 residues. Per germline, CDR1 MGHRA and CDR2 YSYEKL. Trimming removed 0 bases from V and 3 bases from J, with 5 bases in between. CDR3 DNA: TGCGCCAGCAGCCAAGATATGGACACTGAAGCTTTCTTT. Its protein is CASSQDMDTEAFF.

The chain uses TRBV4-1 and TRBJ1-4; TRBD1 aligns across 10 bases. This CDR3 contains 18 residues. The junction had 12 bases not matched to a gene; V was cut back by 2 bases and J by 6 bases. Germline CDR1 is MGHRA and CDR2 is YSYEKL. The CDR3 region has the DNA TGCGCCAGCAGCCAATCCCGGGACAGGGGAATAGGGGATGAAAAACTGTTTTTT. Its protein is CASSQSRDRGIGDEKLFF.

This chain uses TRBV11-3 with TRBJ2-3; possibly TRBD1 or TRBD2 for D (6 bases each). With 5 bases removed from V and 9 bases from J, the gap between germline ends came to 18 bases. The CDR3 sequence is 14 residues long. Germline V gene data show CDR1 as SGHNT and CDR2 as YENEEA. The CDR3 DNA is TGTGCCAGCAGCCCCTCAAGGGGGGCCCGAACGCAGTATTTT. Translation: CASSPSRGARTQYF. The full variable domain, in which reference TRBV11-3 and TRBJ2-3 provide the parts outside the CDR3, is EAGVVQSPRYKIIEKKQPVAFWCNPISGHNTLYWYLQNLGQGPELLIRYENEEAVDDSQLPKDRFSAERLKGVDSTLKIQPAELGDSAVYLCASSPSRGARTQYFGPGTRLTVL.

The rearrangement joins TRBV5-1 to TRBJ2-1; 12 bases match TRBD2. V gave up 0 bases and J gave up 7 bases; unmatched junction bases: 8. Per the germline V gene, CDR1 is SGHRS and CDR2 is YFSETQ. This CDR3 is built from 17 residues. CDR3 in DNA: TGCGCCAGCAGCTTGGGGCTAGCGGGGGGGCCGCGTAATGAGCAGTTCTTC. This gives the protein CASSLGLAGGPRNEQFF. The full variable domain, rest sourced from reference TRBV5-1 and TRBJ2-1, is KAGVTQTPRYLIKTRGQQVTLSCSPISGHRSVSWYQQTPGQGLQFLFEYFSETQRNKGNFPGRFSGRQFSNSRSEMNVSTLELGDSALYLCASSLGLAGGPRNEQFFGPGTRLTVL.

The DNA of the CDR3 is TGCGCCAGCAGCTTGGACGGGGGCTCTTACAATGAGCAGTTCTTC. It encodes CASSLDGGSYNEQFF. V and J are TRBV5-1 and TRBJ2-1; either TRBD1 or TRBD2 may fit D (6 bases each). V dropped 0 bases and J dropped 4 bases, with 11 bases sitting between them. Germline V gives CDR1 SGHRS, CDR2 YFSETQ. The CDR3 is 15 amino acids. Supplemented by reference TRBV5-1 and TRBJ2-1, the full variable domain reads KAGVTQTPRYLIKTRGQQVTLSCSPISGHRSVSWYQQTPGQGLQFLFEYFSETQRNKGNFPGRFSGRQFSNSRSEMNVSTLELGDSALYLCASSLDGGSYNEQFFGPGTRLTVL.

This clone was detected a few times. V usage is TRBV9 and J usage is TRBJ2-3; D is uncertain. This CDR3 has 14 residues. CDR1 and CDR2 from the germline V gene are SGDLS and YYNGEE. Trimming stripped 2 bases from V and 1 base from J, with 8 bases between. This CDR3 reads CASSVSSGTDTQYF. CDR3 DNA: TGTGCCAGCAGCGTCAGCAGTGGCACAGATACGCAGTATTTT.

This sequence joins TRBV5-4 and TRBJ2-3, with no clear D. V lost 0 bases and J 1 base, leaving 9 bases between the germline ends. Germline-derived CDR1 and CDR2 are SGHNT and YYREEE (reference sequence). The CDR3 sequence is 15 residues long. The CDR3 protein is CASSLAPRGTDTQYF. The CDR3 DNA is TGTGCCAGCAGCTTGGCTCCCAGAGGCACAGATACGCAGTATTTT.

The chain employs TRBV29-1 and TRBJ2-3; D is uncertain. The CDR3 totals 12 residues. Trimming removed 4 bases at V and 2 bases at J, with 7 bases between. Germline V gene lookup returns CDR1 SQVTM and CDR2 ANQGSEA. Here the CDR3 DNA reads TGCAGCGTTGGACGGACCACAGATACGCAGTATTTT. This codes for CSVGRTTDTQYF.

The J gene is TRBJ1-2, the V gene TRBV13, with D perhaps TRBD1 (6 bases). CDR1 is PRHDT and CDR2 is FYEKMQ in the germline V gene (reference sequence). Trimming cost V 2 bases and J 8 bases, with 21 bases left between them. This CDR3 has 16 amino acids. The CDR3 reads CASSLFSRGSSRGYTF. The CDR3 bases are TGTGCCAGCAGCTTATTTTCTAGGGGGTCTAGTAGAGGCTACACCTTC.

V is TRBV4-3 and J is TRBJ1-2; D unresolved. Germline V gives CDR1 LGHNA, CDR2 YSLEER. Trimming removed 1 base from V and 0 bases from J, with 9 bases in between. This CDR3 spans 15 amino acids. This CDR3 reads CASSQGVGTNYGYTF. CDR3 DNA: TGCGCCAGCAGCCAAGGGGTTGGGACTAACTATGGCTACACCTTC.

The chain carries TRBV5-6 and TRBJ1-1, with no clear D. The CDR3 totals 12 residues. V dropped 4 bases and J dropped 5 bases, with 9 bases sitting between them. The germline gives CDR1 SGHDT, CDR2 YYEEEE. CDR3 sequence (DNA): TGTGCCAGCAGCGACTGGGGTACTGAAGCTTTCTTT. This codes for CASSDWGTEAFF.

The chain combines TRBV11-2 with TRBJ1-1; D not resolved. The CDR3 sequence is 14 residues long. V was clipped by 3 bases and J by 1 base, with 9 bases between them. CDR1 SGHAT and CDR2 FQNNGV come from the germline V gene. The CDR3 loop reads CASSFGRENTEAFF. As DNA, the CDR3 is TGTGCCAGCAGCTTCGGTAGGGAGAACACTGAAGCTTTCTTT.

V usage is TRBV5-4 and J usage is TRBJ1-2; tentatively, D is TRBD1 (5 bases). CDR3 size: 15 residues. Germline V CDR1 and CDR2: SGHNT, YYREEE (reference sequence). The V end was cut by 4 bases, the J end by 5 bases, with 18 bases between. CDR3 residues: CASSGMQGAGYGYTF. DNA of the CDR3: TGTGCCAGCAGCGGGATGCAGGGCGCGGGGTATGGCTACACCTTC.

The chain combines TRBV6-2 or TRBV6-3 with TRBJ2-5; no clear D gene. There are 15 residues in the CDR3. The germline V gene encodes CDR1 MNHEY and CDR2 SVGEGT. Trimming stripped 0 bases from V and 5 bases from J, with 13 bases between. This CDR3 reads CASSYSGSGAETQYF. CDR3 bases: TGTGCCAGCAGTTACTCGGGCAGTGGAGCGGAGACCCAGTACTTC.

The chain combines TRBV5-4 with TRBJ1-5; TRBD1 is a possible D gene (5 bases). The CDR3 covers 13 residues. The V gene lost 7 bases and the J gene lost 3 bases, with 11 bases spanning the gap. Germline-derived CDR1 and CDR2 are SGHNT and YYREEE (reference sequence). The CDR3 protein is CASGGTINQPQHF. Written as DNA, the CDR3 is TGTGCCAGCGGGGGGACTATCAATCAGCCCCAGCATTTT.

V gene TRBV4-2 combines with J gene TRBJ1-2; 12 bases are shared with TRBD1. CDR1 is LGHNA, CDR2 YNFKEQ, per germline. The CDR3 totals 16 residues. The V segment lost 3 bases and the J segment 0 bases; nucleotides outside the gene matches: 2. CDR3 sequence: CASSQGQGAPNYGYTF. CDR3 bases: TGTGCCAGCAGCCAGGGACAGGGGGCGCCTAACTATGGCTACACCTTC.

The gene calls are TRBV11-3 and TRBJ2-3; 7 bases agree with TRBD1. The CDR3 has 15 amino acids. Trimming cost V 5 bases and J 1 base; bases outside gene matches: 6. Germline lookup yields CDR1 SGHNT and CDR2 YENEEA. The CDR3 is CASSHRGPGTDTQYF. The CDR3 nucleotides read TGTGCCAGCAGCCACAGGGGCCCTGGCACAGATACGCAGTATTTT.

DNA of the CDR3: TGTGCCAGCAGCTTAGGGTTTAATCAGCCCCAGCATTTT. It yields the protein CASSLGFNQPQHF. The chain links TRBV5-8 to TRBJ1-5; D unclear. The CDR3 length is 13 residues. V was trimmed by 2 bases and J by 4 bases, leaving 7 bases between them. Germline lookup yields CDR1 SGHTS and CDR2 YDEGEE.

The chain combines TRBV2 with TRBJ1-5; D is unclear. The CDR3 extends over 14 amino acids. CDR1 is SNHLY, CDR2 FYNNEI, per germline. V shed 4 bases and J shed 2 bases, with 9 bases lying between them. DNA for the CDR3: TGTGCCAGCAGTGCGGGTCGCGGCAATCAGCCCCAGCATTTT. It specifies CASSAGRGNQPQHF.

This rearrangement joins TRBV5-4 to TRBJ2-7, with 7 bases that match TRBD1. The germline gives CDR1 SGHNT, CDR2 YYREEE (reference sequence). There are 14 residues in the CDR3. The V gene end was trimmed by 5 bases and the J gene end by 0 bases; junction bases not matched to a gene: 5. The CDR3 DNA sequence: TGTGCCAGCAGAGATGGGACAGTCTCCTACGAGCAGTACTTC. Its protein is CASRDGTVSYEQYF.

The chain recombines TRBV5-1 with TRBJ2-1; 14 bases fit TRBD2. This CDR3 region has 19 residues. The germline V gene has CDR1 SGHRS and CDR2 YFSETQ. V lost 0 bases, J lost 0 bases, and 5 bases stayed unmatched. CDR3 amino acids: CASSLVGLAGGSSYNEQFF. The CDR3 DNA is TGCGCCAGCAGCTTGGTAGGACTAGCGGGGGGCAGCTCCTACAATGAGCAGTTCTTC.

The chain combines TRBV4-2 with TRBJ1-1; 9 bases are shared with TRBD1. In germline, CDR1 is LGHNA, CDR2 YNFKEQ. This CDR3 spans 16 amino acids. The J segment lost 0 bases and the V segment lost 2 bases, leaving 4 bases of the junction unmatched. The CDR3 here is CASSQPDRGMNTEAFF. CDR3 sequence (DNA): TGTGCCAGCAGCCAACCCGACAGGGGGATGAACACTGAAGCTTTCTTT.

The chain links TRBV19 to TRBJ1-5, with D possibly TRBD1 on 5 matching bases. Germline CDR1 reads LNHDA; CDR2 reads SQIVND (reference sequence). There are 13 residues in the CDR3. The germline V and J ends were trimmed by 10 bases and 3 bases, with 13 bases remaining between them. The chain's CDR3 is CAISDRLNQPQHF. CDR3 sequence (DNA): TGTGCCATTTCAGACAGACTCAATCAGCCCCAGCATTTT.

V gene TRBV6-2 or TRBV6-3 combines with J gene TRBJ2-5; 7 bases fit TRBD2. V shed 5 bases, J shed 3 bases, and the junction held 12 bases outside the gene matches. This CDR3 has 16 amino acids. Germline values: CDR1 MNHEY, CDR2 SVGEGT. DNA of the CDR3: TGTGCCAGCAGTATAATAAGTATAGCGGGCGAAGAGACCCAGTACTTC. The encoded protein is CASSIISIAGEETQYF.

The chain joins TRBV7-6 to TRBJ2-7; tentative D call: TRBD1 (6 bases). V was cut by 2 bases and J by 5 bases, with 16 bases left in between. Germline assignment: CDR1 SGHVS and CDR2 FNYEAQ. The CDR3 contains 15 residues. CDR3 nucleotides: TGTGCCAGCAGCTTATTACCAGGGGAGCACAACGAGCAGTACTTC. Amino acids: CASSLLPGEHNEQYF.

The V and J genes are TRBV28 and TRBJ1-2; maybe TRBD1 (5 bases). In germline, CDR1 is MDHEN, CDR2 SYDVKM. The CDR3 totals 12 residues. Trimming cost V 2 bases and J 8 bases, with 9 bases left between them. The CDR3 nucleotides read TGTGCCAGCAGTTTAAGTGGGGACGGCTACACCTTC. Its translation is CASSLSGDGYTF.

The CDR3 region is CASSIGGYTGELFF. CDR3 bases: TGTGCCAGTAGTATAGGTGGATACACCGGGGAGCTGTTTTTT. The V call is TRBV19, the J call TRBJ2-2; D ambiguous. CDR1 and CDR2 from the germline V gene are LNHDA and SQIVND (reference sequence). CDR3 length: 14 amino acids. Trimming took off 1 base at V and 3 bases at J, with 6 bases between the two ends.